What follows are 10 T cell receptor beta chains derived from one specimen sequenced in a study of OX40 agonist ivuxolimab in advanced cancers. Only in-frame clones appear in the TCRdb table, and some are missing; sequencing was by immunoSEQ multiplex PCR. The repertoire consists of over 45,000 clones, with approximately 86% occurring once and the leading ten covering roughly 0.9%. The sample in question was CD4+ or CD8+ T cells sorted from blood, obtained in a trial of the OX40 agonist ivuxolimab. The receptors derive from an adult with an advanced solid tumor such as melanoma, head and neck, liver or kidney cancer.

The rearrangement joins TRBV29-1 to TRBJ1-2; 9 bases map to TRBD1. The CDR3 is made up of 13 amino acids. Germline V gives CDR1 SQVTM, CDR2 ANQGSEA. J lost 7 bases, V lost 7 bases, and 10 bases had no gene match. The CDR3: CSAGDRGTLGYTF. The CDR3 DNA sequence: TGCAGCGCCGGCGACAGGGGGACCCTTGGCTACACCTTC. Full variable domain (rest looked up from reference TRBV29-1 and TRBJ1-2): SAVISQKPSRDICQRGTSLTIQCQVDSQVTMMFWYRQQPGQSLTLIATANQGSEATYESGFVIDKFPISRPNLTFSTLTVSNMSPEDSSIYLCSAGDRGTLGYTFGSGTRLTVV.

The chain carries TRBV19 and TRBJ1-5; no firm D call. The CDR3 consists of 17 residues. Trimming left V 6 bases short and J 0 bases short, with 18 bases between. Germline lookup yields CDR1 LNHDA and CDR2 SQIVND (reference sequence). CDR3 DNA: TGTGCCAGTAGCGGAACAGCCCCTGTTTATAGCAATCAGCCCCAGCATTTT. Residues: CASSGTAPVYSNQPQHF.

The CDR3: CASSLWGSGELFF. The CDR3 DNA reads as TGCGCCAGCAGCTTGTGGGGATCCGGGGAGCTGTTTTTT. The chain recombines TRBV5-1 with TRBJ2-2; D is uncertain. The V end was cut by 1 base, the J end by 6 bases, with 7 bases between. The length of the CDR3 is 13 residues. Per germline, CDR1 SGHRS and CDR2 YFSETQ.

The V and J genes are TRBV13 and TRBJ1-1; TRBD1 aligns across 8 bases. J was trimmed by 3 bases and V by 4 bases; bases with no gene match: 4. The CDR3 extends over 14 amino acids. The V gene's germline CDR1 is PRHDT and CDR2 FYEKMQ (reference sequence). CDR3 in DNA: TGTGCCAGCAGCTATGGACAGGGTGACACTGAAGCTTTCTTT. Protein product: CASSYGQGDTEAFF.

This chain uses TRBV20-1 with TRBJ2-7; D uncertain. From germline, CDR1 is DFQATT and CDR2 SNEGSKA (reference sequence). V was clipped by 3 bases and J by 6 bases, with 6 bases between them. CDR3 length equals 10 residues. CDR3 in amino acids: CSASLGEQYF. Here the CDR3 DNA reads TGCAGTGCTAGTTTGGGCGAGCAGTACTTC.

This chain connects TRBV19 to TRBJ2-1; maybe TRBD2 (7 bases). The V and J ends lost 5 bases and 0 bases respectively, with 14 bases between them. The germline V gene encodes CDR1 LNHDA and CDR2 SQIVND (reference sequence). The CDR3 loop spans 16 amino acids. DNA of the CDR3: TGTGCCAGTAGTCTGGGGGGGGCCCCCTCCTACAATGAGCAGTTCTTC. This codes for CASSLGGAPSYNEQFF.

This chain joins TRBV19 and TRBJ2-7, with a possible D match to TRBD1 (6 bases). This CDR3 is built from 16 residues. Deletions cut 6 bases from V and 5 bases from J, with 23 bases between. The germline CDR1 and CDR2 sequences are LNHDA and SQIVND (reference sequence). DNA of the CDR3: TGTGCCAGTAGCTCAAATGGGGCAGGGACAACCGACGAGCAGTACTTC. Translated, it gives CASSSNGAGTTDEQYF.

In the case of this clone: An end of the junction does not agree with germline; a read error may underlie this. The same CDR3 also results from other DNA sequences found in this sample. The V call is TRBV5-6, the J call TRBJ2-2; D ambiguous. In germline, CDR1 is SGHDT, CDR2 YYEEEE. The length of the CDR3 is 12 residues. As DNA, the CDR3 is TGTGCCAGCAGCTGGAACACTGGGGAGCTGTTTTTT. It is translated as CASSWNTGELFF. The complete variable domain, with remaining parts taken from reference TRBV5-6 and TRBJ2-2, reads DAGVTQSPTHLIKTRGQQVTLRCSPKSGHDTVSWYQQALGQGPQFIFQYYEEEERQRGNFPDRFSGHQFPNYSSELNVNALLLGDSALYLCASSWNTGELFFGEGSRLTVL.

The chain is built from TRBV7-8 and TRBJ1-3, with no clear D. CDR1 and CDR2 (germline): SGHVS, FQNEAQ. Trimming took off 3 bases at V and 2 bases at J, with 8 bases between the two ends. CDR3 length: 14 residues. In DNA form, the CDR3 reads TGTGCCAGCAGCTTCCCTGTGCCTGGAAACACCATATATTTT. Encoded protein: CASSFPVPGNTIYF.

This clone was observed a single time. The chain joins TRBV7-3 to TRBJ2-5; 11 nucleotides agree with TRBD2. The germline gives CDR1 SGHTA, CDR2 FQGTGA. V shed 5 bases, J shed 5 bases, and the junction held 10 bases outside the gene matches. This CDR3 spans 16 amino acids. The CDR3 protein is CASSTGLAVRGETQYF. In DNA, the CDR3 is TGTGCCAGCAGCACGGGACTAGCGGTACGCGGGGAGACCCAGTACTTC. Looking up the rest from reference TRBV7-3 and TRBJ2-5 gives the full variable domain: GAGVSQTPSNKVTEKGKYVELRCDPISGHTALYWYRQSLGQGPEFLIYFQGTGAADDSGLPNDRFFAVRPEGSVSTLKIQRTERGDSAVYLCASSTGLAVRGETQYFGPGTRLLVL.